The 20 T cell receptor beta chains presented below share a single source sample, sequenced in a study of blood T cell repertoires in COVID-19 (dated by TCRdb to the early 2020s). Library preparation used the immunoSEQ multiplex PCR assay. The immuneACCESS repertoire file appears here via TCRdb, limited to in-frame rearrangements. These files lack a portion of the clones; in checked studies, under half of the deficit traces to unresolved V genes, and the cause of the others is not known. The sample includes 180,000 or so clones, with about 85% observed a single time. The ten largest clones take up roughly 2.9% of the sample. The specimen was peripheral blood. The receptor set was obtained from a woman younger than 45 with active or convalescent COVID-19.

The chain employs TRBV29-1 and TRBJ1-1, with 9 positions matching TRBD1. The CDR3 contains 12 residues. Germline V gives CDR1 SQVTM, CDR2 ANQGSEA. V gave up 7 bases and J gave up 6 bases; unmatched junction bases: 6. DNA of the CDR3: TGCAGCGCTTTCCGGGACAGGGCTGAAGCTTTCTTT. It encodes CSAFRDRAEAFF.

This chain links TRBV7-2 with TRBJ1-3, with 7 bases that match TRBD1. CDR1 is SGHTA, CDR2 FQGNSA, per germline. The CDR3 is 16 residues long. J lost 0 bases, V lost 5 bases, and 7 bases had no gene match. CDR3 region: CASSEDRLGSGNTIYF. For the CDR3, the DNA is TGTGCCAGCAGCGAGGACAGGCTAGGCTCTGGAAACACCATATATTTT.

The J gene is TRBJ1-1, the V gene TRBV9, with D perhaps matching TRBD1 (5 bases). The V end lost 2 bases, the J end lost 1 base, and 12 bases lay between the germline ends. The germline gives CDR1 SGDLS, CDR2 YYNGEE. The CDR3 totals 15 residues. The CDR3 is CASSVGGERNTEAFF. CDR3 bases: TGTGCCAGCAGCGTCGGGGGGGAACGGAACACTGAAGCTTTCTTT.

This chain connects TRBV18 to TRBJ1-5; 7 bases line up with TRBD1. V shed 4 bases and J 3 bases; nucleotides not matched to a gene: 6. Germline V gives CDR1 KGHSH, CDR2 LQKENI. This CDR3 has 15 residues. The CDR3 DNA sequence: TGTGCCAGCTCACTGTCGGGACAGAACAATCAGCCCCAGCATTTT. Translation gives CASSLSGQNNQPQHF.

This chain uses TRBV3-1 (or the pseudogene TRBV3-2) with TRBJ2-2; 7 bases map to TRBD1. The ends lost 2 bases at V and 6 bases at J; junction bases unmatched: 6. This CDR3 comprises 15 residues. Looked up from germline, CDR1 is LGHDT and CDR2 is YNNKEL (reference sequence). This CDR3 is CASSQNDRVPGELFF. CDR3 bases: TGTGCCAGCAGCCAAAACGACAGGGTTCCCGGGGAGCTGTTTTTT.

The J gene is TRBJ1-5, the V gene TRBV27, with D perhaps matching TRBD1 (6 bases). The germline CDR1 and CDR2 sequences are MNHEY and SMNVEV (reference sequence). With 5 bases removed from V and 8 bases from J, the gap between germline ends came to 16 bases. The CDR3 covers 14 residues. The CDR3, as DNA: TGTGCCAGCAGTACGACAGGCCCAAAGGAGCCCCAGCATTTT. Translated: CASSTTGPKEPQHF.

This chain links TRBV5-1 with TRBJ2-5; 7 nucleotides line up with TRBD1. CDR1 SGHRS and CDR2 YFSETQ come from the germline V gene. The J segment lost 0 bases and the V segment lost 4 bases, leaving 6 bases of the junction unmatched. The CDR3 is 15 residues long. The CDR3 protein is CASSLGTANQETQYF. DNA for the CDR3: TGCGCCAGCAGCCTCGGGACAGCCAACCAAGAGACCCAGTACTTC.

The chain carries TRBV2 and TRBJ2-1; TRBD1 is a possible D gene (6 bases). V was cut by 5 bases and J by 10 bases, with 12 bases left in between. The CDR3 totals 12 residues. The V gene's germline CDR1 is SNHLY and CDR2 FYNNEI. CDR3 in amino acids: CASSPQGREQFF. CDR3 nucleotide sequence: TGTGCCAGCAGTCCCCAGGGGCGGGAGCAGTTCTTC.

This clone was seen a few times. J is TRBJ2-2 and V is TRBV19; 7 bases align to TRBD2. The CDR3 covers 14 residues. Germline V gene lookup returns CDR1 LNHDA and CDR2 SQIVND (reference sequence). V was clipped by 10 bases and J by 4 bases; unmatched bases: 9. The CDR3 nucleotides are TGTGCCACCAGGGAGGGCCTAGGCACCGGGGAGCTGTTTTTT. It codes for CATREGLGTGELFF.

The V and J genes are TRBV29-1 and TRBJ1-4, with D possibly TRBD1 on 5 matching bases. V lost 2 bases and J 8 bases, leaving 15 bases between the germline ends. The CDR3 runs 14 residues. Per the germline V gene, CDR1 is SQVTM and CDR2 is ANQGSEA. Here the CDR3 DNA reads TGCAGCGTTGAACAGGGTCCGGGCACAGAAAAACTGTTTTTT. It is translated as CSVEQGPGTEKLFF.

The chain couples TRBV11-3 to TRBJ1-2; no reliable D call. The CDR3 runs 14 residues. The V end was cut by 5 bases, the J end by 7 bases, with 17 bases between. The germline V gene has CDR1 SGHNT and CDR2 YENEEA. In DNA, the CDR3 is TGTGCCAGCAGCCCCCCCCGGGGTGGGGTTGGCTACACCTTC. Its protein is CASSPPRGGVGYTF.

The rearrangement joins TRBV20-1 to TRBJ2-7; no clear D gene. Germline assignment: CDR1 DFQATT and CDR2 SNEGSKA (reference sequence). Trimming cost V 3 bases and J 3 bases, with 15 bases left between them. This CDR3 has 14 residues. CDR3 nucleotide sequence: TGCAGTGCTAGTCTCGGGTCTACCCACTACGAGCAGTACTTC. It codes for CSASLGSTHYEQYF.

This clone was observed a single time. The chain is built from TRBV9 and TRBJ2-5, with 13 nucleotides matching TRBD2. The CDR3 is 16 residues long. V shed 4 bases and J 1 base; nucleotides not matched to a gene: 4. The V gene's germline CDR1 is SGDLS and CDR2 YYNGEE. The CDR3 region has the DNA TGTGCCAGCAGCCCGGGACTAGCGGGGTCCCAAGAGACCCAGTACTTC. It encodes CASSPGLAGSQETQYF.

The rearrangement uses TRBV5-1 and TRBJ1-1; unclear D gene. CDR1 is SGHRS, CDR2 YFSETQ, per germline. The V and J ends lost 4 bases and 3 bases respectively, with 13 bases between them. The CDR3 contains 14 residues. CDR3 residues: CASSVEEGYTEAFF. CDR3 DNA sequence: TGCGCCAGCAGCGTGGAGGAGGGTTACACTGAAGCTTTCTTT.

The CDR3: CASSRSGAGGSNEQFF. The CDR3 coding sequence is TGTGCCAGCAGCCGTTCTGGAGCGGGAGGCTCCAATGAGCAGTTCTTC. This chain connects TRBV7-2 to TRBJ2-1; 9 bases map to TRBD2. This CDR3 contains 16 residues. Germline assignment: CDR1 SGHTA and CDR2 FQGNSA. The V gene end was trimmed by 5 bases and the J gene end by 6 bases; junction bases not matched to a gene: 11.

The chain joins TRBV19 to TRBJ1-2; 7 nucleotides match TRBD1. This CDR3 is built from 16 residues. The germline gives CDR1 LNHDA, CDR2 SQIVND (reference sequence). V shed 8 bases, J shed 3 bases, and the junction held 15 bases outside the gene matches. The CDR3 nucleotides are TGTGCCAGTTCTTACATGGGACAGCAAATGTACTATGGCTACACCTTC. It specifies CASSYMGQQMYYGYTF.

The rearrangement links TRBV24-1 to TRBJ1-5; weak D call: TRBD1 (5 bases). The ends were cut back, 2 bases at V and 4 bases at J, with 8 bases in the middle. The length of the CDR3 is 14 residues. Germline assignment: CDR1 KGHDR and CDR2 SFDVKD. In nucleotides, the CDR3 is TGTGCCACCAGTGATTCCAGGGTGAATCAGCCCCAGCATTTT. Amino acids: CATSDSRVNQPQHF.

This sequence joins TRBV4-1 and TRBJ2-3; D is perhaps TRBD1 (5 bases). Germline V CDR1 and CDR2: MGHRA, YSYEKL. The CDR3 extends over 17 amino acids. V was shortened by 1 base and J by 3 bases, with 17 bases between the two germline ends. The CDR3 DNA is TGCGCCAGCAGCCAAGGCCCTGTACAGGCCGGTACAGATACGCAGTATTTT. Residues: CASSQGPVQAGTDTQYF.

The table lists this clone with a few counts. CDR3 DNA sequence: TGTGCCAGCAGCTTGGGCGGAGGTGAAAAACTGTTTTTT. It codes for CASSLGGGEKLFF. The rearrangement links TRBV5-6 to TRBJ1-4; D ambiguous. The CDR3 loop spans 13 amino acids. Germline lookup yields CDR1 SGHDT and CDR2 YYEEEE. V lost 0 bases to trimming and J lost 7 bases, with 7 bases between them.

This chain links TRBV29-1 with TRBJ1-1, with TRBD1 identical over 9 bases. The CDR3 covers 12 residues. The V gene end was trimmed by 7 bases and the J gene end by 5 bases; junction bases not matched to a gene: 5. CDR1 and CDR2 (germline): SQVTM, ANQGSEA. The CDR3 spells CSATGGQTEAFF. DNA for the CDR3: TGCAGCGCTACAGGGGGCCAAACTGAAGCTTTCTTT.